The next 11 T cell receptor beta chains were all read from a single sample in a study of T-cell reconstitution after alpha-beta-depleted transplantation in children. Molecular barcoding with unique molecular identifiers was used for the TCRbeta library. TCRdb itself ran the PCR reads through MiXCR, one entry per CDR3 protein. The data contain 450,000 to 550,000 distinct CDR3 sequences, around 10% of them singletons. The source was PBMCs, mostly from graft donor cells, collected 180 days after TCRalphabeta/CD19-depleted stem cell transplant. Source of these receptors: a female patient aged 2 to 10 who had a stem cell transplant for aplastic anemia, so the T cells may come from the graft donor.

Concerning this clonotype: The germline gene is not matched at one end of the junction; a read error may be the cause. J is TRBJ2-1 and V is TRBV12-3 or TRBV12-4; tentatively, D is TRBD1 or TRBD2 (5 bases each). The CDR3 consists of 18 residues. The CDR3 protein is CTSSSGGWGLSSYNEQFF. DNA of the CDR3: TGTACCAGCAGTTCCGGAGGTTGGGGCCTTTCGTCCTACAATGAGCAGTTCTTC.

V and J are TRBV5-6 and TRBJ2-1, with no clear D. The V end was cut by 0 bases, the J end by 3 bases, with 7 bases between. The CDR3 sequence is 14 residues long. From germline, CDR1 is SGHDT and CDR2 YYEEEE. Here the CDR3 reads CASSLDTLYNEQFF. The CDR3 DNA reads TGTGCCAGCAGCTTGGATACCCTCTACAATGAGCAGTTCTTC.

This clonotype was observed a handful of times. The V call is TRBV14, the J call TRBJ2-7; D is undetermined. Looked up from germline, CDR1 is SGHDN and CDR2 is FVKESK. The CDR3 is 14 amino acids. The V end was cut by 5 bases, the J end by 9 bases, with 20 bases between. CDR3 coding DNA: TGTGCCAGCAGCGAACGTCCCGGTTGGAACGGGCAGTACTTC. Its translation: CASSERPGWNGQYF.

This clonotype has at least ten counts. The V and J genes are TRBV29-1 and TRBJ2-3, with TRBD2 matching over 8 bases. CDR3 length: 13 amino acids. Germline loops: CDR1 SQVTM, CDR2 ANQGSEA. CDR3 in DNA: TGCAGGGGAAGCCCGGGGGGGACAGATACGCAGTATTTT. Its translation is CRGSPGGTDTQYF.

The V call is TRBV20-1, the J call TRBJ2-1; 9 bases are shared with TRBD2. CDR1 and CDR2 from the germline V gene are DFQATT and SNEGSKA (reference sequence). The CDR3 sequence is 13 residues long. Trimming removed 4 bases from V and 6 bases from J; junction bases left unmatched: 4. The CDR3 here is CSATLAGINEQFF. CDR3 sequence (DNA): TGCAGTGCTACCCTAGCGGGAATCAATGAGCAGTTCTTC.

The rearrangement joins TRBV4-3 to TRBJ2-6; D not certain. The germline gives CDR1 LGHNA, CDR2 YSLEER. V was shortened by 0 bases and J by 2 bases, with 5 bases between the two germline ends. The CDR3 is made up of 15 amino acids. The CDR3 loop is CASSQEQTGANVLTF. CDR3 DNA: TGCGCCAGCAGCCAAGAGCAGACTGGGGCCAACGTCCTGACTTTC.

This clonotype was observed a handful of times. The gene calls are TRBV9 and TRBJ1-1; TRBD1 matches at 7 bases. The junction had 6 bases not matched to a gene; V was cut back by 0 bases and J by 7 bases. Germline lookup yields CDR1 SGDLS and CDR2 YYNGEE. The CDR3 runs 14 residues. The chain's CDR3 is CASSVAGGTVEAFF. The CDR3 coding sequence is TGTGCCAGCAGCGTAGCCGGGGGGACAGTTGAAGCTTTCTTT.

This chain connects TRBV28 to TRBJ2-2; the D gene is possibly TRBD2 (5 bases). The CDR3 contains 15 residues. Germline CDR1 and CDR2: MDHEN and SYDVKM. V lost 4 bases to trimming and J lost 6 bases, with 15 bases between them. CDR3 in DNA: TGTGCCAGCAGTTACCAGAGGACTTTTCCCGGGGAGCTGTTTTTT. Protein product: CASSYQRTFPGELFF.

The V and J genes are TRBV25-1 and TRBJ2-1, with 11 bases that match TRBD2. The CDR3 contains 14 residues. V trimming: 6 bases; J trimming: 5 bases; junction bases outside the gene matches: 3. Germline V gene sequence: CDR1 MGHDK, CDR2 SYGVNS. CDR3 region: CASRLAGDNNEQFF. The CDR3 DNA sequence: TGTGCCAGCAGACTAGCGGGAGATAACAATGAGCAGTTCTTC.

This clonotype has ten or more counts. The rearrangement links TRBV14 to TRBJ2-3, with D possibly being TRBD2 (5 bases). Germline CDR1 and CDR2: SGHDN and FVKESK. Trimming removed 1 base at V and 4 bases at J, with 18 bases between. CDR3 length: 17 amino acids. The CDR3 sequence is CASSQAGRGPGADTQYF. DNA for the CDR3: TGTGCCAGCAGCCAAGCCGGGCGCGGGCCCGGGGCAGATACGCAGTATTTT.

This clonotype has a handful of counts. V and J are TRBV28 and TRBJ1-5; D is perhaps TRBD1 (5 bases). This CDR3 contains 15 residues. Germline values: CDR1 MDHEN, CDR2 SYDVKM. With 7 bases removed from V and 3 bases from J, the gap between germline ends came to 16 bases. CDR3 bases: TGTGCCAGCAAAGACAGCAAATCTCTCAATCAGCCCCAGCATTTT. Its protein product is CASKDSKSLNQPQHF.